This TCR beta chain was recorded in a study of blood T cell repertoires in COVID-19 (TCRdb year 2020). Study-wide context: Samples covering the acute and convalescent phases of COVID-19 were provided by collaborators in the United States, Italy and Spain. The repertoires were released in a freely available public database intended as a resource for research on the immune response to SARS-CoV-2. Samples were obtained from the ongoing ImmuneRACE study (first 160 participants) and from 1,254 subjects provided by 6 global collaborators. Where available, HLA class I and class II types were obtained from metadata supplied by the sample provider rather than from assay-based typing. A de-identified subject ID, COVID-19 status, age in years and sex were almost always included in the sample metadata. Subjects who had been exposed to COVID-19, were actively infected with it, or had recovered from it provided the deeply sampled blood TCRbeta repertoires that made up the dataset. The material from the prospective study consisted of cDNA or gDNA derived from T cells, B-cell-depleted T cells, or PBMCs. General study outcomes and caveats: The amount of clinical and demographic metadata varied by source and participant and was provided uncurated.

Participants in the prospective study were aged about 18 to 95 years, lived in more than 20 United States geographic areas, and enrolled through a virtual design. Cohort assignment in the prospective study relied on participant-reported clinical history from a screening survey and a study questionnaire. For ImmuneRACE Cohort 3, a participant was defined as recovered based on two consecutive negative NP/OP PCR tests, clearance by a healthcare professional, or resolution of symptoms. Each participant in the prospective study had whole blood, serum and a nasopharyngeal or oropharyngeal swab collected by mobile phlebotomists. Additional blood draws and questionnaires over an approximately two-month period could optionally be provided by prospective study participants. Before DNA extraction, blood samples from the prospective study were shipped at room temperature or frozen. The CDR3 starts with the cysteine, ends with the phenylalanine, and has 14 residues. This entry keeps only the CDR3 DNA: 42 bases, framed from base 1. The germline V gene (reference sequence) yields LGHDT for CDR1 and YNNKEL for CDR2. V and J are trimmed by 4 bases and 1 base, and the gene matches miss 2 bases of the junction.

About this clone itself: The antigen it recognizes is unknown. It has no much larger one-base neighbor in the sample; base qualities were not kept.

TCRbeta CDR3 regions were amplified from genomic DNA by means of the immunoSEQ Assay, a bias-controlled multiplex PCR. Per the authors' processing: Nucleated cell counts per sample were estimated from amplification of reference gene primers within the assay. To quantify the absolute abundance of each unique TCRbeta CDR3 rearrangement, sequence reads were collapsed and filtered. For each sample, productive Simpson clonality was calculated as the square root of Simpson's diversity index over productive rearrangements. In TCRdb, the immuneACCESS table is reduced to in-frame sequences with V and J assigned. These tables do not hold every clone; where another copy was compared, an unresolved V gene accounts for under half, and the others remain unexplained. V and J calls and clone size are copied from that table; D and trimming were computed from the DNA. For this sample the table gives some 250,000 clones, of which more than 85% were detected only once. 8.8% of the sample is in the top ten clones.

The sequenced sample consisted of PBMCs or T cells enriched from blood (not recorded which). The TCR originated in a man aged 40-49 years who had recovered from COVID-19. Recombination joined TRBV3-1 (or the pseudogene TRBV3-2) with TRBJ2-3; TRBD1 matches 7 bases in the middle. The DNA is as follows: TGTGCCAGCAGCCCCGGACAGGGCACAGATACGCAGTATTTT. It is translated as CASSPGQGTDTQYF.